This T cell receptor beta chain was sequenced for a study of blood T cell repertoires in COVID-19 (TCRdb year 2020). Context from the whole study: Samples from collaborators originated in the United States, Italy and Spain and spanned both the acute and convalescent phases of COVID-19. The prospective study material was composed of cDNA or gDNA derived from T cells, B-cell-depleted T cells, or PBMCs. The dataset comprised deeply sampled blood TCRbeta repertoires from subjects exposed to, actively infected with, or recovered from COVID-19. A freely available public database, intended as a resource for researchers studying the immune response to SARS-CoV-2, is where the repertoires were released. Samples came from the ongoing ImmuneRACE study (first 160 participants) plus 1,254 subjects from 6 global collaborators. Nearly every sample came with metadata listing a de-identified subject ID, COVID-19 status, age in years and sex. Where available, HLA class I and class II types were obtained from metadata supplied by the sample provider rather than from assay-based typing.

This clone has just a few counts. No antigen is known for it. No clone much larger than this one lies a single base away; base qualities are absent. Whole blood was collected in K2EDTA tubes by collaborating institutions according to the institutions' own protocols. For TCRbeta analysis, collaborator samples were shipped as frozen whole blood, as isolated PBMCs, or as DNA extracted from either sample type. TCRbeta CDR3 regions were amplified from genomic DNA by means of the immunoSEQ Assay, a bias-controlled multiplex PCR. Per the source publication's procedure: Within the assay, amplification of reference gene primers was used to estimate how many nucleated cells each sample contained. To quantify the absolute abundance of each unique TCRbeta CDR3 rearrangement, sequence reads were collapsed and filtered. For each sample, productive Simpson clonality was calculated as the square root of Simpson's diversity index across productive rearrangements. TCRdb carries this immuneACCESS record with in-frame sequences only. Its versions omit some clonotypes, under half of them owing to an unresolved V gene in the studies checked, with the rest unexplained. Clonal size and the V and J genes are those of that table, whereas D and trimming came from the DNA. The sample table records under 250,000 clones; around 81% of these occur just once. The ten largest make up around 5.8% of the sample.

The trim is 4 bases for V and 9 bases for J, with a gap of 17 bases between the germline ends. Sequences SGDLS (CDR1) and YYNGEE (CDR2) are obtained from the germline V gene. The CDR3 starts with the cysteine, ends with the phenylalanine, and has 14 residues. The DNA shown is the 42-base CDR3, in frame from base 1. Overall results and qualifications from the work: Clinical and demographic metadata were provided uncurated, with the amount varying by source and participant.

This clonotype originated in a woman between 65 and 79 years old with acute or convalescent COVID-19. Sequencing used peripheral blood. The V gene is TRBV9 and the J gene is TRBJ2-1; TRBD1 might be the D gene, on 6 matching bases. The CDR3 loop reads CASSPPGTFSEQFF. The bases read TGTGCCAGCAGCCCCCCCGGGACATTCAGTGAGCAGTTCTTC.